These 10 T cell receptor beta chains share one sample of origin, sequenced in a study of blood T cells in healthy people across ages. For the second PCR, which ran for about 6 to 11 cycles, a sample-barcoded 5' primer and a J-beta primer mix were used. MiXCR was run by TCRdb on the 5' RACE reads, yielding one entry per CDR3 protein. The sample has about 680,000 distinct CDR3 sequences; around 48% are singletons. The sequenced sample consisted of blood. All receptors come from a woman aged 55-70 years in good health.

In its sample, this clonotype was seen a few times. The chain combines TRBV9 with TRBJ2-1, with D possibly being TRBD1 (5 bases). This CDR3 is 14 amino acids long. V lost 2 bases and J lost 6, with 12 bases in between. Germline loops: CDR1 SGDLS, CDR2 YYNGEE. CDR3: CASSVEGALNEQFF. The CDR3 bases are TGTGCCAGCAGCGTCGAAGGGGCCCTCAATGAGCAGTTCTTC.

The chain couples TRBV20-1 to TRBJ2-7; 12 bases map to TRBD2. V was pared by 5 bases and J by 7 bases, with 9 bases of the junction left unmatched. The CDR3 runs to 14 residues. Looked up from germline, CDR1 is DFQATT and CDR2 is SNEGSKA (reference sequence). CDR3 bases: TGCAGTGCTGCTAGCGGGAGGGCCAGGAATGAGCAGTACTTC. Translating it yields CSAASGRARNEQYF.

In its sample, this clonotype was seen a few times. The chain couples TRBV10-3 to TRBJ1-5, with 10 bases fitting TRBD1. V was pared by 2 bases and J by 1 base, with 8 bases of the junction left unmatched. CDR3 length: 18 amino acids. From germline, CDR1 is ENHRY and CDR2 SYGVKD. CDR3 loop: CAISEARQGAGSNQPQHF. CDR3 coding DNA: TGTGCCATCAGTGAGGCCAGACAGGGGGCAGGGAGCAATCAGCCCCAGCATTTT.

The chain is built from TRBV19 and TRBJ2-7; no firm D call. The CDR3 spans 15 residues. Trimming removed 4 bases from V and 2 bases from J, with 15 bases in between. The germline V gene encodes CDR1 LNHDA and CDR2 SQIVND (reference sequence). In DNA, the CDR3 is TGTGCCAGTAGTACACTGTCTACTACCACCTACGAGCAGTACTTC. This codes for CASSTLSTTTYEQYF.

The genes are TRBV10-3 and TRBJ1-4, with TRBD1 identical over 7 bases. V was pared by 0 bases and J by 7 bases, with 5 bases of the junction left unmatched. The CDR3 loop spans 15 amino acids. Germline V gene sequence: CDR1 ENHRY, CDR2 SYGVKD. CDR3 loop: CAISESSGQFEKLFF. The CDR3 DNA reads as TGTGCCATCAGTGAGTCTTCGGGACAGTTTGAAAAACTGTTTTTT.

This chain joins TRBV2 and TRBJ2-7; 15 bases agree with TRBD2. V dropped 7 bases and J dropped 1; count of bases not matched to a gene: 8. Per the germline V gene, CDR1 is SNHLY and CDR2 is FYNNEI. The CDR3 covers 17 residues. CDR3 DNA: TGTGCCAGCATTCCGGGACTAGCGGGAGGAAAGTCCTACGAGCAGTACTTC. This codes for CASIPGLAGGKSYEQYF.

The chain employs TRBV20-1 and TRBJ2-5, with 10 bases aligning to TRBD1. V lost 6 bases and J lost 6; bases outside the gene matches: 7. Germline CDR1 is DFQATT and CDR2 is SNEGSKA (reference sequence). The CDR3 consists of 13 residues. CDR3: CSAYGQGEKTQYF. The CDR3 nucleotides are TGCAGTGCGTATGGACAGGGGGAAAAGACCCAGTACTTC.

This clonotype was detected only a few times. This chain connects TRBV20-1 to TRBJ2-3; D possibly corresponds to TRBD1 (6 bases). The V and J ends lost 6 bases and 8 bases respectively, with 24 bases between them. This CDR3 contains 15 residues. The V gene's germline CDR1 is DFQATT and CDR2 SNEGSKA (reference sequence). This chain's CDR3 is CSALHHRDIPGTQYF. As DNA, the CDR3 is TGCAGTGCCCTACATCACAGGGATATACCTGGTACGCAGTATTTT.

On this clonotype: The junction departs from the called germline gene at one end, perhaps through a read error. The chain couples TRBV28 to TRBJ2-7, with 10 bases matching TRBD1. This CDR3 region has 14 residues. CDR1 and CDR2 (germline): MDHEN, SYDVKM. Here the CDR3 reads CANSLTGGSDEQYF. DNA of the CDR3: TGTGCCAACAGTCTGACAGGGGGCTCAGACGAGCAGTACTTC.

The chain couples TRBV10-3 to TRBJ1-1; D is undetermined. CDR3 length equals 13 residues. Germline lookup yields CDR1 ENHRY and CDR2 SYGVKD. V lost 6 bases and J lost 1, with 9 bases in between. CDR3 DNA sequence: TGTGCCATCAGGGTCAGAGAGAACACTGAAGCTTTCTTT. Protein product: CAIRVRENTEAFF.